The table lists the clone carrying this TCR beta chain with many counts. The data originate from a study of human T cells and chemical hapten exposure. The time point denotes: healthy volunteer bleed at 6 weeks. The starting material, unfractionated whole blood, was used for total RNA extraction. TCRdb itself ran the RACE reads through MiXCR, one entry per CDR3 protein. This sample has 60,000 to 80,000 distinct CDR3 sequences, with around 6.3% found just once. The germline CDR1 and CDR2 sequences are SQVTM and ANQGSEA. V dropped 7 bases and J dropped 8; count of bases not matched to a gene: 10. The CDR3 contains 13 residues.

This clonotype originated in a female donor in good health. Some clones in this sample may be carry-over from other donors' samples. Sequenced: whole blood. This chain uses TRBV29-1 with TRBJ2-3, with TRBD1 identical over 9 bases. CDR3 coding DNA: TGCAGCGGGGGGACAGGGACTCAGGGTACGCAGTATTTT. It is translated as CSGGTGTQGTQYF.